What follows describes a single T cell receptor beta chain. This sample is part of a study of T cell repertoires in cytomegalovirus infection. Study at large: Matching HLA type, along with CMV infection, was indicated by public TCR beta signatures.

MiXCR, run by TCRdb on the reads, gives a single entry per CDR3 protein. This sample has around 450,000 distinct CDR3 sequences, with around 32% found just once. The receptor was isolated from a human donor in good health (CMV status not recorded). Some clones in this sample may be carry-over from other donors' samples. Input material: PBMCs.

The CDR3 loop reads CASARERWAEAFF. The CDR3 DNA reads TGCGCCAGCGCCCGGGAAAGATGGGCTGAAGCTTTCTTT. V is TRBV10-2 and J is TRBJ1-1, with D unresolved. V was cut by 8 bases and J by 6 bases, with 16 bases left in between. The CDR3 covers 13 residues. From germline, CDR1 is WSHSY and CDR2 SAAADI.